This T cell receptor (beta chain) was sequenced during a study of cytomegalovirus exposure and HLA in healthy donors. With respect to this clone: Its specificity is not known.

V lost 6 bases and J lost 3; bases outside the gene matches: 5. The CDR3 has 13 amino acids. The germline V gene encodes CDR1 MNHEY and CDR2 SMNVEV (reference sequence). Regarding the study as a whole: Of the V segments, some could not be distinguished, including TRBV6-2 and TRBV6-3, and were excluded. Researchers reportedly found TCR beta sequences accurately predicted most subjects' HLA-A and HLA-B alleles.

60 Vbeta and 13 Jbeta primers were used in PCR. Assay used: immunoSEQ multiplex PCR; TCRdb lists only in-frame clones, some missing. The sample lists some 85,000 clones, roughly 79% seen once, with over 4.5% in the top ten. Although they were nominally healthy when sampled, donors likely had unrecorded immune exposures. The sample taken for sequencing was PBMCs. The rearrangement links TRBV27 to TRBJ2-7; 7 positions match TRBD2. This clonotype was obtained from a man younger than 35 in good health and CMV-seropositive. CDR3 residues: CASSPSGGYEQYF. CDR3 sequence (DNA): TGTGCCAGCAGCCCATCGGGGGGCTACGAGCAGTACTTC.